Below, 28 T cell receptor beta chains from the same sample are listed, as sequenced in a study of T-cell reconstitution after alpha-beta-depleted transplantation in children. Unique molecular identifiers were incorporated into the prepared TCRbeta library. In TCRdb, the PCR reads were re-called with MiXCR into one record per CDR3 protein. The sample carries 300,000 or so distinct CDR3 sequences, about a tenth recorded once. The source was PBMCs from the stem cell graft donor, collected from the stem cell graft. Every receptor here comes from a human donor who donated a stem cell graft to a child with SCID.

The chain employs TRBV2 and TRBJ1-1; D unclear. The V gene's germline CDR1 is SNHLY and CDR2 FYNNEI. Trimming pared 4 bases from V and 0 bases from J, leaving 6 bases between. The CDR3 covers 13 residues. The CDR3 protein is CASSVMLNTEAFF. CDR3 nucleotide sequence: TGTGCCAGCAGTGTTATGTTGAACACTGAAGCTTTCTTT.

This clonotype was observed once. V and J are TRBV5-1 and TRBJ2-6; a possible D gene is TRBD2 (6 bases). V dropped 4 bases and J dropped 2 bases, with 13 bases sitting between them. The CDR3 covers 16 residues. Germline CDR1 and CDR2: SGHRS and YFSETQ. The CDR3 protein is CASSPGLKPGANVLTF. CDR3 DNA: TGCGCCAGCAGCCCGGGACTTAAACCTGGGGCCAACGTCCTGACTTTC.

This clonotype was seen only a few times. This chain uses TRBV12-3 or TRBV12-4 with TRBJ1-5, with D unresolved. CDR3 length equals 14 residues. V was trimmed by 3 bases and J by 5 bases, leaving 11 bases between them. DNA of the CDR3: TGTGCCAGCAGTTTCTACCGGGTTGATCAGCCCCAGCATTTT. Its translation is CASSFYRVDQPQHF.

V gene TRBV12-3 or TRBV12-4 combines with J gene TRBJ2-1, with 8 bases lining up with TRBD1. This CDR3 contains 14 residues. Trimming at V came to 10 bases and at J to 7 bases, leaving 12 bases not matched to a gene. The CDR3 bases are TGTGCCATTATACAGGGGGGAGTAGGTAATGAGCAGTTCTTC. It specifies CAIIQGGVGNEQFF.

This clonotype was counted many times. The chain has TRBV10-3 and TRBJ2-3; TRBD1 is a possible D gene (6 bases). Trimming shortened V by 6 bases and J by 3 bases, and 22 bases separated the two germline ends. Germline V gene sequence: CDR1 ENHRY, CDR2 SYGVKD. The CDR3 is made up of 17 amino acids. CDR3 loop: CAIRMGPPQGRTDTQYF. In DNA, the CDR3 is TGTGCCATCAGGATGGGCCCTCCACAGGGACGAACAGATACGCAGTATTTT.

In this sample, this clonotype turned up a few times. The rearrangement joins TRBV7-2 to TRBJ2-2; D gene unclear. The germline gives CDR1 SGHTA, CDR2 FQGNSA. The V gene lost 7 bases and the J gene lost 0 bases, with 15 bases spanning the gap. The CDR3 is made up of 16 amino acids. CDR3 nucleotides: TGTGCCAGCACCCGTCCCCCGCCGGCGAACACCGGGGAGCTGTTTTTT. Translating it yields CASTRPPPANTGELFF. The entire variable domain, with the rest obtained from reference TRBV7-2 and TRBJ2-2, is as follows: GAGVSQSPSNKVTEKGKDVELRCDPISGHTALYWYRQSLGQGLEFLIYFQGNSAPDKSGLPSDRFSAERTGGSVSTLTIQRTQQEDSAVYLCASTRPPPANTGELFFGEGSRLTVL.

The chain has TRBV12-3 or TRBV12-4 and TRBJ2-7; TRBD2 matches 8 bases. CDR3 length: 13 residues. Trimming cost V 3 bases and J 5 bases; bases outside gene matches: 3. This chain's CDR3 is CASSFRGGDEQYF. The CDR3 nucleotides read TGTGCCAGCAGTTTTCGGGGGGGGGACGAGCAGTACTTC.

The table lists this clonotype with a few counts. The gene calls are TRBV7-6 and TRBJ2-1, with D tentatively TRBD1 or TRBD2 (6 bases each). Germline V gene sequence: CDR1 SGHVS, CDR2 FNYEAQ. Trimming pared 0 bases from V and 7 bases from J, leaving 16 bases between. The CDR3 is 16 amino acids. This CDR3 is CASSLAVGGPGNEQFF. The DNA for the CDR3 is TGTGCCAGCAGCTTAGCGGTTGGGGGGCCGGGGAATGAGCAGTTCTTC.

Details on this clonotype: A much bigger clone sits one base away, suggesting this may be a read error. DNA for the CDR3: TGTACCAGCTCGCCAATCCAAGAGACCCAGTACTTC. Translating gives CTSSPIQETQYF. The chain couples TRBV18 to TRBJ2-5; D unresolved. The CDR3 totals 12 residues. Looked up from germline, CDR1 is KGHSH and CDR2 is LQKENI.

This clonotype has just a few counts. The chain joins TRBV11-1 to TRBJ1-1; 10 bases line up with TRBD1. The CDR3 length is 15 residues. V gave up 10 bases and J gave up 1 base; unmatched junction bases: 9. The V gene's germline CDR1 is SGHAT and CDR2 FQDESV (reference sequence). This CDR3 reads CATSGTGAQNTEAFF. In nucleotides, the CDR3 is TGTGCCACTTCCGGGACAGGGGCCCAGAACACTGAAGCTTTCTTT. Variable domain in full (rest from reference TRBV11-1 and TRBJ1-1): EAEVAQSPRYKITEKSQAVAFWCDPISGHATLYWYRQILGQGPELLVQFQDESVVDDSQLPKDRFSAERLKGVDSTLKIQPAELGDSAMYLCATSGTGAQNTEAFFGQGTRLTVV.

V and J are TRBV7-6 and TRBJ1-2; the match to TRBD1 covers 7 bases. This CDR3 contains 14 residues. Germline lookup yields CDR1 SGHVS and CDR2 FNYEAQ. V lost 3 bases and J lost 2; bases outside the gene matches: 3. The CDR3 bases are TGTGCCAGCAGCTTCGAGACAGGGAACTATGGCTACACCTTC. This translates into CASSFETGNYGYTF.

This clonotype was found many times. V gene TRBV20-1 combines with J gene TRBJ2-5; D is perhaps TRBD1 or TRBD2 (5 bases each). CDR1 and CDR2 from the germline V gene are DFQATT and SNEGSKA (reference sequence). The CDR3 spans 14 residues. Trimming left V 5 bases short and J 2 bases short, with 15 bases between. In nucleotides, the CDR3 is TGCAGTGCTGAGGGGTTGGCTGTACAAGAGACCCAGTACTTC. Its translation is CSAEGLAVQETQYF.

CDR3 in DNA: TGTGCCAGCAGCCTAGCCCGTCGGGGTACGCAGTATTTT. The encoded protein is CASSLARRGTQYF. This sequence joins TRBV6-1 and TRBJ2-3, with D perhaps TRBD2 (5 bases). Germline values: CDR1 MNHNS, CDR2 SASEGT. The CDR3 is 13 residues long. Trimming pared 6 bases from V and 8 bases from J, leaving 15 bases between.

This clonotype occurred a few times. The chain uses TRBV5-1 and TRBJ2-5; D not resolved. The V end lost 0 bases, the J end lost 1 base, and 13 bases lay between the germline ends. Germline CDR1 is SGHRS and CDR2 is YFSETQ. The CDR3 sequence is 16 residues long. Written as DNA, the CDR3 is TGCGCCAGCAGCTTGGATTTCTCGGATGGCCAAGAGACCCAGTACTTC. Residues: CASSLDFSDGQETQYF.

This clonotype was seen repeatedly, ten times or more. J is TRBJ2-5 and V is TRBV11-2, with 7 positions matching TRBD2. CDR3 length: 14 amino acids. The trim removed 9 bases at V and 4 bases at J, leaving 11 bases unmatched. CDR1 and CDR2 (germline): SGHAT, FQNNGV. CDR3 in DNA: TGTGCCAGTCGCCGGGGAGGGGAGGGAGAGACCCAGTACTTC. Its protein product is CASRRGGEGETQYF.

This sequence joins TRBV24-1 and TRBJ2-1; TRBD1 matches at 10 bases. V was clipped by 3 bases and J by 4 bases; unmatched bases: 2. Germline V gene data show CDR1 as KGHDR and CDR2 as SFDVKD. The CDR3 spans 15 residues. For the CDR3, the DNA is TGTGCCACCAGTGATGGACAGGGGGTATACAATGAGCAGTTCTTC. This codes for CATSDGQGVYNEQFF.

The chain links TRBV20-1 to TRBJ2-7; D possibly corresponds to TRBD1 (6 bases). Trimming cost V 0 bases and J 6 bases, with 18 bases left between them. Per the germline V gene, CDR1 is DFQATT and CDR2 is SNEGSKA (reference sequence). The CDR3 is made up of 15 amino acids. CDR3 sequence (DNA): TGCAGTGCTAGAGATACAGGGAATTCCCTCCTCGAGCAGTACTTC. The encoded protein is CSARDTGNSLLEQYF.

The chain is built from TRBV20-1 and TRBJ2-4; the D gene is possibly TRBD1 (5 bases). This CDR3 contains 13 residues. Germline CDR1 is DFQATT and CDR2 is SNEGSKA (reference sequence). Deletions cut 6 bases from V and 2 bases from J, with 11 bases between. The CDR3 region is CSADSPTKNIQYF. Here the CDR3 DNA reads TGCAGTGCCGACAGTCCCACCAAAAACATTCAGTACTTC.

The chain joins TRBV5-1 to TRBJ1-4; 7 bases align to TRBD1. V shed 4 bases, J shed 8 bases, and the junction held 8 bases outside the gene matches. The V gene's germline CDR1 is SGHRS and CDR2 YFSETQ. The CDR3 length is 14 residues. The DNA of the CDR3 is TGCGCCAGCAGCGTGGACAGGCAACGGGAAAAACTGTTTTTT. Protein: CASSVDRQREKLFF. Supplemented by reference TRBV5-1 and TRBJ1-4, the full variable domain reads KAGVTQTPRYLIKTRGQQVTLSCSPISGHRSVSWYQQTPGQGLQFLFEYFSETQRNKGNFPGRFSGRQFSNSRSEMNVSTLELGDSALYLCASSVDRQREKLFFGSGTQLSVL.

This clonotype was seen a few times. The chain combines TRBV2 with TRBJ2-1; TRBD2 matches 10 bases. Germline CDR1 SNHLY, CDR2 FYNNEI. The CDR3 runs 16 residues. The V segment lost 6 bases and the J segment 5 bases; nucleotides outside the gene matches: 10. The CDR3 is CASRNPWSGGDNEQFF. In nucleotides, the CDR3 is TGTGCCAGCAGGAACCCCTGGAGCGGGGGGGACAATGAGCAGTTCTTC. The entire variable domain, with the rest obtained from reference TRBV2 and TRBJ2-1, is as follows: EPEVTQTPSHQVTQMGQEVILRCVPISNHLYFYWYRQILGQKVEFLVSFYNNEISEKSEIFDDQFSVERPDGSNFTLKIRSTKLEDSAMYFCASRNPWSGGDNEQFFGPGTRLTVL.

This clonotype showed up just a few times. This chain uses TRBV10-3 with TRBJ2-1; 8 bases agree with TRBD2. This CDR3 comprises 19 residues. Per germline, CDR1 ENHRY and CDR2 SYGVKD. V was clipped by 6 bases and J by 0 bases; unmatched bases: 16. CDR3 sequence: CAISRRLEAGADSYNEQFF. CDR3 nucleotides: TGTGCCATCAGCCGACGGCTCGAAGCGGGGGCGGACTCCTACAATGAGCAGTTCTTC.

The chain has TRBV10-3 and TRBJ2-7, with 12 positions matching TRBD1. CDR1 is ENHRY, CDR2 SYGVKD, per germline. V was clipped by 5 bases and J by 5 bases; unmatched bases: 4. There are 14 residues in the CDR3. The CDR3 nucleotides are TGTGCCATCAGTAGGGGGACAGGGGGCAACGAGCAGTACTTC. This encodes CAISRGTGGNEQYF.

The rearrangement uses TRBV14 and TRBJ1-2; D remains unclear. V was cut by 1 base and J by 4 bases, with 4 bases left in between. Germline V gene sequence: CDR1 SGHDN, CDR2 FVKESK. CDR3 length: 12 residues. CDR3 nucleotides: TGTGCCAGCAGCCAAGGACCCTATGGCTACACCTTC. Translation gives CASSQGPYGYTF.

V usage is TRBV5-1 and J usage is TRBJ2-1, with 7 bases fitting TRBD2. This CDR3 has 15 amino acids. Germline CDR1 and CDR2: SGHRS and YFSETQ. The V segment lost 4 bases and the J segment 1 base; nucleotides outside the gene matches: 5. The CDR3 here is CASSTGGGSYNEQFF. In DNA form, the CDR3 reads TGCGCCAGCAGCACTGGGGGGGGGTCCTACAATGAGCAGTTCTTC.

This clonotype turned up a few times. This chain joins TRBV18 and TRBJ2-2, with D perhaps TRBD2 (5 bases). Germline V gives CDR1 KGHSH, CDR2 LQKENI. Trimming removed 0 bases from V and 5 bases from J, with 10 bases in between. The CDR3 covers 15 residues. CDR3 residues: CASSPPATGTGELFF. CDR3 nucleotides: TGTGCCAGCTCACCACCGGCAACGGGGACCGGGGAGCTGTTTTTT.

There are many counts of this clonotype. The chain carries TRBV7-8 and TRBJ2-2; no clear D. V was trimmed by 1 base and J by 1 base, leaving 10 bases between them. The germline CDR1 and CDR2 sequences are SGHVS and FQNEAQ. CDR3 length: 16 amino acids. CDR3: CASSLVRLLNTGELFF. The CDR3 DNA follows: TGTGCCAGCAGCTTAGTCCGACTCCTGAACACCGGGGAGCTGTTTTTT.

This clonotype showed up many times. The chain is built from TRBV2 and TRBJ2-5; TRBD1 might be the D (5 bases). Germline loops: CDR1 SNHLY, CDR2 FYNNEI. This CDR3 contains 15 residues. V was trimmed by 7 bases and J by 2 bases, leaving 17 bases between them. The CDR3 here is CASKRQTVPQETQYF. In DNA form, the CDR3 reads TGTGCCAGCAAACGGCAGACAGTTCCACAAGAGACCCAGTACTTC.

This clonotype was detected ten times or more. This chain links TRBV9 with TRBJ2-3; D is undetermined. With 0 bases removed from V and 5 bases from J, the gap between germline ends came to 10 bases. Germline V gene lookup returns CDR1 SGDLS and CDR2 YYNGEE. This CDR3 comprises 14 residues. The chain's CDR3 is CASSVEGLRDTQYF. The CDR3 coding sequence is TGTGCCAGCAGCGTAGAGGGCCTTAGAGATACGCAGTATTTT. Variable domain in full (rest from reference TRBV9 and TRBJ2-3): DSGVTQTPKHLITATGQRVTLRCSPRSGDLSVYWYQQSLDQGLQFLIQYYNGEERAKGNILERFSAQQFPDLHSELNLSSLELGDSALYFCASSVEGLRDTQYFGPGTRLTVL.